A selection of T cell receptor beta chains follows, all from one sample in a study of lymphopenia after photon versus proton radiotherapy. Generated by immunoSEQ multiplex PCR, the TCRdb table keeps only in-frame clones and is missing some. The sample carries 65,000 or so clones, 87% recorded once. Sequences were derived from peripheral blood, sampled from a patient treated with proton-based radiotherapy. These receptors were obtained from an elderly man with esophageal cancer. Both conserved end residues are part of each CDR3. Each record gives: CDR3 DNA, CDR3 protein, J gene, D gene, CDR3 length, V gene. The D gene is left open where the match is weak.

TGTGCCAGCAGTTTGGGCCCGCTCGGGAATTACGAGCAGTACTTC | CASSLGPLGNYEQYF | TRBJ2-7 | . | 15 | TRBV27
TGTGCCAGCAGCCAATCACAGTTCGGGGGCTACACCTTC | CASSQSQFGGYTF | TRBJ1-2 | . | 13 | TRBV16
TGTGCCAGCAGGACAGGGGGCCCGACTGAAGCTTTCTTT | CASRTGGPTEAFF | TRBJ1-1 | TRBD1 | 13 | TRBV19
TGTGCCACCAGCAGAGATGCCTACTCCTACGAGCAGTACTTC | CATSRDAYSYEQYF | TRBJ2-7 | . | 14 | TRBV15
TGCGCCAGCAGCCAACCCGGCAACACCGGGGAGCTGTTTTTT | CASSQPGNTGELFF | TRBJ2-2 | . | 14 | TRBV4-1
TGTGCCAGTAGTATAGAGAGGCCCGGACAGTTGAACACTGAAGCTTTCTTT | CASSIERPGQLNTEAFF | TRBJ1-1 | . | 17 | TRBV19
TGCAGCGTTGAAGGAGCCAGGGACTCCCAAGAGACCCAGTACTTC | CSVEGARDSQETQYF | TRBJ2-5 | . | 15 | TRBV29-1
TGTGCCAGCAGTCGATCCTACGAGCAGTACTTC | CASSRSYEQYF | TRBJ2-7 | . | 11 | TRBV6-1
TGTGCCAGTAAACCCTGGGACAGGTACACTGAAGCTTTCTTT | CASKPWDRYTEAFF | TRBJ1-1 | TRBD1 | 14 | TRBV19
TGTGCCAGCAGCTTCCAGGCCCGAGGCGAGCAGTACTTC | CASSFQARGEQYF | TRBJ2-7 | . | 13 | TRBV6-5
TGTGCCAGCAGACAAGACAGGAACACTGAAGCTTTCTTT | CASRQDRNTEAFF | TRBJ1-1 | . | 13 | TRBV7-9
TGTGCCAGCCAGCGAGGACTAGGGTCAGATACGCAGTATTTT | CASQRGLGSDTQYF | TRBJ2-3 | TRBD2 | 14 | TRBV2
TGTGCCAGCTTGCCTCCTGCGGGAGGGTGGAATGAGCAGTTCTTC | CASLPPAGGWNEQFF | TRBJ2-1 | TRBD2 | 15 | TRBV7-2
TGTGCCAGCACATCAGAGATAACAGATACGCAGTATTTT | CASTSEITDTQYF | TRBJ2-3 | . | 13 | TRBV2
TGTGCCAGCAGCTTAGGACAGGGGAACTGGGCTAGCGGGAGTCAGAATGAGCAGTTCTTC | CASSLGQGNWASGSQNEQFF | TRBJ2-1 | TRBD2 | 20 | TRBV11-3